Shown below are 15 T cell receptor beta chains from a single sample sequenced in a study of blood T cell repertoires in COVID-19. Data came from immunoSEQ multiplex PCR; TCRdb stores just in-frame clones and leaves some out. The sample has 250,000 or so clones, around 89% seen once. Sequenced sample: PBMCs or T cells enriched from blood (not recorded which). Receptor source: a man aged 45-65 years who had been exposed to COVID-19.

The chain couples TRBV24-1 to TRBJ2-2; D perhaps matches TRBD1 (6 bases). Trimming removed 10 bases at V and 4 bases at J, with 6 bases between. Per the germline V gene, CDR1 is KGHDR and CDR2 is SFDVKD. The CDR3 covers 11 residues. The CDR3 coding sequence is TGTGCCACACAGGGCACCGGGGAGCTGTTTTTT. It encodes CATQGTGELFF.

This sequence joins TRBV6-5 and TRBJ1-1, with TRBD1 as a possible D gene (6 bases). Germline assignment: CDR1 MNHEY and CDR2 SVGAGI. Trimming took off 6 bases at V and 2 bases at J, with 10 bases between the two ends. The CDR3 is 13 amino acids. As DNA, the CDR3 is TGTGCCAGCAGAATACAGGGAAACACTGAAGCTTTCTTT. It translates to CASRIQGNTEAFF.

Here the CDR3 DNA reads TGTGCCAGCAGTGAATTGGGGGGTGGAACTGAAGCTTTCTTT. It translates to CASSELGGGTEAFF. The chain is built from TRBV2 and TRBJ1-1, with D perhaps matching TRBD1 (5 bases). In germline, CDR1 is SNHLY, CDR2 FYNNEI. The ends were cut back, 2 bases at V and 5 bases at J, with 12 bases in the middle. CDR3 length: 14 amino acids.

The chain employs TRBV19 and TRBJ1-2, with D possibly TRBD1 on 5 matching bases. Trimming shortened V by 5 bases and J by 8 bases, and 12 bases separated the two germline ends. CDR3 size: 12 residues. Looked up from germline, CDR1 is LNHDA and CDR2 is SQIVND (reference sequence). CDR3 region: CASSERGRGYTF. The CDR3 DNA sequence: TGTGCCAGTAGTGAGCGGGGCCGGGGCTACACCTTC.

This rearrangement joins TRBV6-5 to TRBJ1-5; D perhaps matches TRBD1 (6 bases). The length of the CDR3 is 15 residues. The V gene's germline CDR1 is MNHEY and CDR2 SVGAGI. The V end lost 0 bases, the J end lost 1 base, and 7 bases lay between the germline ends. The CDR3 is CASSYSGGSNQPQHF. In DNA, the CDR3 is TGTGCCAGCAGTTACTCAGGGGGAAGCAATCAGCCCCAGCATTTT.

This rearrangement joins TRBV7-8 to TRBJ1-3; D not resolved. This CDR3 spans 15 amino acids. Trimming stripped 1 base from V and 2 bases from J, with 9 bases between. The germline gives CDR1 SGHVS, CDR2 FQNEAQ. The CDR3 coding sequence is TGTGCCAGCAGCTTAGTGTCCGGGACTGGAAACACCATATATTTT. Residues: CASSLVSGTGNTIYF.

This clone was picked up a small number of times. The gene calls are TRBV28 and TRBJ1-4, with D perhaps TRBD1 (5 bases). The CDR3 loop spans 15 amino acids. The V gene's germline CDR1 is MDHEN and CDR2 SYDVKM. V gave up 6 bases and J gave up 8 bases, with 19 bases separating them. The CDR3, as DNA: TGTGCCAGCAGCTCAATGCGGGGCATAGGGGAAAAACTGTTTTTT. This codes for CASSSMRGIGEKLFF.

As to this clone: The sample holds other DNA sequences that translate to the same CDR3. The gene calls are TRBV29-1 and TRBJ1-2; 10 bases fit TRBD1. CDR1 is SQVTM, CDR2 ANQGSEA, per germline. The CDR3 totals 12 residues. J was trimmed by 5 bases and V by 6 bases; bases with no gene match: 3. CDR3 bases: TGCAGCGTCGGGGACAGGGGTTATGGCTACACCTTC. It specifies CSVGDRGYGYTF.

Here the CDR3 reads CASSIGHLSSYEQYF. The CDR3 nucleotides are TGTGCCAGCAGCATTGGACATCTTAGCTCCTACGAGCAGTACTTC. This rearrangement joins TRBV7-8 to TRBJ2-7; D may be TRBD1 (5 bases). V lost 5 bases and J lost 0, with 14 bases in between. This CDR3 has 15 amino acids. Germline values: CDR1 SGHVS, CDR2 FQNEAQ.

Comments on this clone: The sample holds other DNA sequences that translate to the same CDR3. The V call is TRBV5-1, the J call TRBJ1-1; TRBD1 matches 7 bases. After removal of 2 bases from V and 3 bases from J, the junction contained 1 base not matched to a gene. CDR3 size: 13 residues. CDR1 is SGHRS, CDR2 YFSETQ, per germline. The CDR3 loop reads CASSFQGDTEAFF. Written as DNA, the CDR3 is TGCGCCAGCAGCTTTCAGGGGGACACTGAAGCTTTCTTT.

This sequence joins TRBV10-2 and TRBJ1-5, with no clear D. Germline-derived CDR1 and CDR2 are WSHSY and SAAADI. V was cut by 2 bases and J by 2 bases, with 4 bases left in between. This CDR3 is built from 13 residues. CDR3 in amino acids: CASSEGRNQPQHF. DNA of the CDR3: TGCGCCAGCAGTGAGGGCCGCAATCAGCCCCAGCATTTT.

The chain couples TRBV6-5 to TRBJ2-7, with TRBD2 matching 8 bases. The germline V gene encodes CDR1 MNHEY and CDR2 SVGAGI. The CDR3 length is 14 residues. The V gene end was trimmed by 6 bases and the J gene end by 2 bases; junction bases not matched to a gene: 6. The CDR3 nucleotides read TGTGCCAGCAGCGAGCTAGCGGGTCCCTACGAGCAGTACTTC. It specifies CASSELAGPYEQYF.

The rearrangement links TRBV5-1 to TRBJ2-3; TRBD2 matches 14 bases. The J segment lost 4 bases and the V segment lost 3 bases, leaving 4 bases of the junction unmatched. This CDR3 has 16 amino acids. Germline V gives CDR1 SGHRS, CDR2 YFSETQ. The CDR3 nucleotides read TGCGCCAGCAGCTGGGGACTAGCGGGAGAAGCAGATACGCAGTATTTT. It codes for CASSWGLAGEADTQYF.

The V and J genes are TRBV10-3 and TRBJ1-3, with 10 bases fitting TRBD1. Trimming cost V 6 bases and J 1 base; bases outside gene matches: 6. In germline, CDR1 is ENHRY, CDR2 SYGVKD. This CDR3 is built from 16 residues. The CDR3 protein is CAIRGTGDLSGNTIYF. The CDR3 region has the DNA TGTGCCATCAGAGGGACAGGGGACTTGTCTGGAAACACCATATATTTT.

The chain carries TRBV5-6 and TRBJ2-7; perhaps TRBD1 as D (6 bases). The CDR3 covers 15 residues. Germline lookup yields CDR1 SGHDT and CDR2 YYEEEE. The ends were cut back, 4 bases at V and 4 bases at J, with 18 bases in the middle. CDR3 loop: CASSHRARGSYEQYV. Written as DNA, the CDR3 is TGTGCCAGCAGCCACAGGGCACGGGGCTCGTACGAGCAGTACGTC.